This T cell receptor beta chain was sequenced in a study of T cell clonality in common variable immunodeficiency (dated by TCRdb to about 2015). Study-wide findings and limitations: Patient heterogeneity within the CVID cohort put limits on correlating repertoire features with clinical complications. Fewer TCRbeta clones were shared among CVID subjects than among healthy controls (p < 0.0001). CVID TCRbeta sequences reportedly showed fewer deletions and N-nucleotide insertions and lacked highly modified clones with 13 or more V deletions. It was noted by the authors that sequencing of the repertoires of T cell subpopulations would be needed to clarify the cause of the increased clonality in CVID. TCRbeta clonality was higher in CVID subjects than in healthy controls (t-test p = 0.018), and the increase was most characteristic of about a third of subjects. Even though DNA input was equal, the average per sample came to approximately 74,000 unique sequences for controls compared with roughly 30,000 for CVID samples.

CVID was diagnosed by standard criteria: serum IgG, IgA and/or IgM reduced below normal range, plus specific antibody deficiency. A total of 45 or so subjects (approximately 15 female and approximately 30 male; age range roughly 9 to 70 years, mean age around 41) were included in the CVID group. Both CVID patients and healthy controls were predominantly of Caucasian heritage. At the time of study participation, every CVID subject had been on replacement immunoglobulin therapy for at least one year. At blood collection, none of the CVID subjects was ill or on immunomodulatory or immunosuppressive medication. Heparinized peripheral whole blood samples of roughly 5 to 8 ml were obtained from each donor. Genomic DNA from adults with common variable immune deficiency (CVID) and from healthy adult controls was the source for sequencing TCRbeta CDR3 repertoires. Diluted blood was density-centrifuged over Hypaque 1077 or Ficoll-Paque to isolate peripheral blood mononuclear cells. Genomic DNA was obtained from unsorted mononuclear cells using either Qiagen column purification or a centrifugation-based method.

This clone was picked up a small number of times. This clone's antigen is unknown. From the germline J gene comes the end of the CDR3, since the read stops 3 residues before it. Equivalent amounts of genomic DNA from CVID and control samples were used as sequencing input. For every sample, a 60 bp segment covering the rearranged TCRbeta CDR3 region was amplified and then sequenced. TCRbeta amplification used the immunoSEQ assay, a bias-corrected multiplex PCR with high-throughput sequencing. The study's processing was this. Every unique nucleotide sequence was considered a clone and was annotated with V, D and J genes, copy number and frequency. Sequences were labeled productive if in frame, and non-productive if out of frame or containing stop codons. As previously described, clonality was calculated on the basis of Shannon's entropy. The predicted amino acid sequences of productive clones were used to derive mean CDR3 Kyte-Doolittle hydropathy. The R hclust function was used to hierarchically cluster scaled V gene usage with Manhattan distance and complete linkage. To assess clone sharing by CDR3 amino acid sequence, 12 repertoires per group were resampled over 100 rounds. The repertoires were searched for 60 to 70 published EBV-specific TCRbeta sequences and fewer than 250 published CMV-specific TCRbeta sequences. Two CVID samples that yielded fewer than 10,000 sequences were excluded from the analysis, so fewer than 45 CVID repertoires were retained. Here the immuneACCESS table is served through TCRdb, limited to in-frame sequences with V and J called. Missing clones are a known gap in these copies; in checked studies unresolved V genes cover under half, and the rest lacks a known reason. The V and J calls and clone size come from that table; D and trimming were worked out from the DNA. The sample records some 10,000 clones, none occurring a single time. The leading ten clones occupy 6% to 7% of the sample.

Counted from cysteine to phenylalanine, this CDR3 has 14 amino acids. Shown are 33 bases from within the CDR3, in frame from base 1. The junction shows trimming of 5 bases on V and 10 bases on J, and the gene matches do not reach 6 bases of it. CDR1 and CDR2, per the germline V gene, are MNHEY and SVGEGT. The sequenced sample consisted of peripheral blood mononuclear cells. This sequence was found in a human donor with common variable immunodeficiency. The rearranged segments are TRBV6-2 or TRBV6-3 and TRBJ1-4; TRBD1 lines up with 11 middle nucleotides. CDR3 reads: CASSAGTGGRKLFF. CDR3 DNA (partial): TGTGCCAGCAGTGCCGGGACAGGGGGGAGAAAA.